This T cell receptor (beta chain) was retrieved from a study of T cells after yellow fever vaccination. V dropped 5 bases and J dropped 1 base, with 12 bases sitting between them. Germline-derived CDR1 and CDR2 are SGHRS and YFSETQ. The CDR3 consists of 15 residues. About this clonotype itself: Its antigen is undetermined.

Study-wide findings and caveats: Of the clonotypes, a small share occurred in both CD4 and CD8 compartments. Though weaker, the secondary response peaked faster, on day 5 versus 15.

5'RACE template switching added a universal primer site and UMIs to TCR cDNA. One entry per CDR3 protein, called by TCRdb with MiXCR from the 5' RACE reads. The sample consists of under 700,000 distinct CDR3 sequences, 17% of them appearing once. The source is a man aged 18 to 30 who received the YFV17D yellow fever vaccine. This material consisted of PBMCs, taken less than 6 days after the first yellow fever vaccination. V and J are TRBV5-1 and TRBJ2-2, with a tentative D call TRBD2 (5 bases). Here the CDR3 DNA reads TGCGCCAGCAGGATGGAGGTTAGGAACACCGGGGAGCTGTTTTTT. This codes for CASRMEVRNTGELFF.